This entry describes one T cell receptor beta chain. The antigen is undetermined. Profiled with immunoSEQ multiplex PCR; TCRdb holds only in-frame clones, not every one. The data hold about 580,000 clones, with about 98% observed a single time. Terminally differentiated effector memory CD45RA+ cells were excluded by CCR7 positive selection of CD45RO-negative cells. This CDR3 region has 15 residues. Looked up from germline, CDR1 is SGHVS and CDR2 is FQNEAQ. V was cut by 1 base and J by 9 bases, with 16 bases left in between. This specimen belongs to a study of shared clonotypes between healthy human individuals. Findings of the study overall: Limitation of the genetic and exposure-history diversity represented came from the few donors.

The sample taken for sequencing was naive CD8+ T cells sorted from blood. The chain has TRBV7-8 and TRBJ2-1; the D gene is possibly TRBD2 (5 bases). The sequence was collected from a man in his thirties or forties in good health. CDR3 DNA: TGTGCCAGCAGCTTAGGTAGCGTGCGGCTGGGTGAGCAGTTCTTC. Translated: CASSLGSVRLGEQFF.